One and the same sample provided the 32 T cell receptor beta chains below, sequenced in a study of T cells in Graves' hyperthyroidism and ophthalmopathy. Amplification yielded TCR beta CDR3 regions, with RNA transcripts as the source. During a first-round RT-PCR of the TCR CDR3, the HTBI primer set was used. TCRdb used MiXCR to reprocess the multiplex PCR reads, holding one entry per CDR3 protein. The sample includes under 250,000 distinct CDR3 sequences, approximately 23% of them seen just once. Sample: blood. Every receptor here comes from a woman in her thirties or forties with Graves' ophthalmopathy.

This clonotype has ten or more counts. The rearrangement uses TRBV6-5 and TRBJ1-1; D gene ambiguous. This CDR3 has 13 residues. V was cut by 5 bases and J by 4 bases, with 11 bases left in between. Germline V gene sequence: CDR1 MNHEY, CDR2 SVGAGI. CDR3 amino acids: CASSPWLGTEAFF. The CDR3 nucleotides read TGTGCCAGCAGTCCCTGGTTAGGCACTGAAGCTTTCTTT.

The table lists this clonotype with many counts. V usage is TRBV30 and J usage is TRBJ1-2; D gene unclear. The V end was cut by 0 bases, the J end by 2 bases, with 7 bases between. The CDR3 has 13 amino acids. Germline lookup yields CDR1 GTSNPN and CDR2 SVGIG (reference sequence). CDR3 residues: CAWSVAGNYGYTF. CDR3 DNA sequence: TGTGCCTGGAGTGTCGCGGGGAACTATGGCTACACCTTC.

As for this clonotype: In this CDR3 the conserved last residue, phenylalanine or tryptophan, is missing, so a read error is likely. The V and J genes are TRBV29-1 and TRBJ1-1; no definite D call. The CDR3 length is 13 residues. Germline assignment: CDR1 SQVTM and CDR2 ANQGSEA. V lost 3 bases to trimming and J lost 5 bases, with 13 bases between them. The DNA for the CDR3 is TGCAGCGTTGACCCCGCTGTTAAAACTGAAGCTTTCTCT. Encoded protein: CSVDPAVKTEAFS.

This clonotype showed up many times. The chain combines TRBV29-1 with TRBJ2-7, with 10 bases matching TRBD2. This CDR3 is 13 amino acids long. With 4 bases clipped from V and 6 bases from J, the junction kept 6 bases outside the gene matches. The germline gives CDR1 SQVTM, CDR2 ANQGSEA. In nucleotides, the CDR3 is TGCAGCGTTGTGGCTAGCGGGAGAGCCGAGCAGTACTTC. This translates into CSVVASGRAEQYF.

Remarks on this clonotype: A read error may be the cause here, since a much bigger clone is one base away. V usage is TRBV4-1 and J usage is TRBJ2-7; unclear D gene. The CDR3 has 13 amino acids. Germline CDR1 MGHRA, CDR2 YSYEKL. The DNA for the CDR3 is TGTGCCAGCAGCCAAGGCCTAGGGTTGCGGCAGTACTTC. Amino acid sequence: CASSQGLGLRQYF.

At least ten counts were recorded for this clonotype. In nucleotides, the CDR3 is TGTGCCAGCAGTCCCCAGGGCTACTACGAGCAGTACTTC. This codes for CASSPQGYYEQYF. The chain employs TRBV6-5 and TRBJ2-7; maybe TRBD1 (5 bases). Germline V gene sequence: CDR1 MNHEY, CDR2 SVGAGI. V was clipped by 5 bases and J by 3 bases, with 11 bases between them. The CDR3 has 13 residues.

Ten or more counts support this clonotype. The V call is TRBV6-1, the J call TRBJ2-7; D may be TRBD1 (6 bases). Trimming cost V 6 bases and J 3 bases, with 18 bases left between them. Per germline, CDR1 MNHNS and CDR2 SASEGT. The CDR3 is 15 amino acids. CDR3 sequence (DNA): TGTGCCAGCAGGGCAGCCGGGGCAGGGGTCTACGAGCAGTACTTC. This encodes CASRAAGAGVYEQYF.

This clonotype was seen once. The V gene is TRBV4-1, the J gene TRBJ1-1; TRBD1 is a possible D gene (5 bases). V was shortened by 4 bases and J by 7 bases, with 16 bases between the two germline ends. In germline, CDR1 is MGHRA, CDR2 YSYEKL. The CDR3 has 14 amino acids. The CDR3 DNA sequence: TGCGCCAGCAGCCGACACGGGACGCCAGGTGAAGCTTTCTTT. It translates to CASSRHGTPGEAFF.

The table lists this clonotype with many counts. This chain connects TRBV14 to TRBJ1-3; D unclear. Trimming took 0 bases from V and 0 from J, leaving 12 bases between them. Germline-derived CDR1 and CDR2 are SGHDN and FVKESK. CDR3 length equals 17 residues. CDR3 coding DNA: TGTGCCAGCAGCCAAGATTCGTTCCGCAGCTCTGGAAACACCATATATTTT. The encoded protein is CASSQDSFRSSGNTIYF. Full variable domain (remainder filled in from reference TRBV14 and TRBJ1-3): EAGVTQFPSHSVIEKGQTVTLRCDPISGHDNLYWYRRVMGKEIKFLLHFVKESKQDESGMPNNRFLAERTGGTYSTLKVQPAELEDSGVYFCASSQDSFRSSGNTIYFGEGSWLTVV.

Ten or more counts support this clonotype. This chain links TRBV28 with TRBJ2-7; 8 positions agree with TRBD2. Germline CDR1 MDHEN, CDR2 SYDVKM. With 5 bases clipped from V and 2 bases from J, the junction kept 5 bases outside the gene matches. This CDR3 region has 14 residues. The CDR3 loop is CASSPREGAYEQYF. Here the CDR3 DNA reads TGTGCCAGCAGTCCCCGGGAGGGGGCCTACGAGCAGTACTTC.

This clonotype was recorded many times. The CDR3 nucleotides are TGTGCCAGCAGTGAATTCTGGTCCGATCAGCCCCAGCATTTT. The encoded protein is CASSEFWSDQPQHF. This chain connects TRBV6-1 to TRBJ1-5, with D unresolved. This CDR3 is built from 14 residues. Germline V gives CDR1 MNHNS, CDR2 SASEGT. The V end lost 2 bases, the J end lost 5 bases, and 10 bases lay between the germline ends.

This clonotype appeared a few times. The chain links TRBV27 to TRBJ1-2; possibly TRBD1 for D (5 bases). This CDR3 has 14 residues. V was shortened by 5 bases and J by 5 bases, with 15 bases between the two germline ends. Germline V CDR1 and CDR2: MNHEY, SMNVEV (reference sequence). The CDR3 loop is CASSPNLGEYGYTF. CDR3 bases: TGTGCCAGCAGTCCCAACCTAGGGGAATATGGCTACACCTTC.

This clonotype was recorded at least ten times. The V and J genes are TRBV15 and TRBJ2-2; D could derive from TRBD1 or TRBD2 (5 bases each). Germline V gene lookup returns CDR1 LNHNV and CDR2 YYDKDF (reference sequence). CDR3 length: 16 residues. Trimming took off 4 bases at V and 4 bases at J, with 16 bases between the two ends. As DNA, the CDR3 is TGTGCCACCAGCAAAGGAGGAACAGGTCTCACCGGGGAGCTGTTTTTT. Amino acids: CATSKGGTGLTGELFF.

In its sample, this clonotype was seen once. The gene calls are TRBV20-1 and TRBJ2-3, with 7 nucleotides matching TRBD1. V shed 6 bases, J shed 6 bases, and the junction held 12 bases outside the gene matches. Germline CDR1 and CDR2: DFQATT and SNEGSKA (reference sequence). This CDR3 is 14 amino acids long. The CDR3 is CSALGQASVDTQYF. The CDR3 nucleotides are TGCAGTGCCCTCGGACAGGCCTCAGTGGATACGCAGTATTTT.

The sample holds many counts of this clonotype. V usage is TRBV5-1 and J usage is TRBJ1-1; weak D call: TRBD1 (5 bases). CDR3 length: 16 amino acids. V lost 1 base, J lost 4 bases, and 17 bases lay in between. The germline gives CDR1 SGHRS, CDR2 YFSETQ. DNA of the CDR3: TGCGCCAGCAGCTTGTCGGCGGCAGGGATCGGCACTGAAGCTTTCTTT. Protein: CASSLSAAGIGTEAFF. Combining the CDR3 with reference TRBV5-1 and TRBJ1-1 gives the whole variable domain KAGVTQTPRYLIKTRGQQVTLSCSPISGHRSVSWYQQTPGQGLQFLFEYFSETQRNKGNFPGRFSGRQFSNSRSEMNVSTLELGDSALYLCASSLSAAGIGTEAFFGQGTRLTVV.

This clonotype was counted ten times or more. The chain uses TRBV11-2 and TRBJ2-2; possibly TRBD2 for D (6 bases). The germline V gene encodes CDR1 SGHAT and CDR2 FQNNGV. CDR3 size: 16 residues. V lost 4 bases and J 1 base, leaving 13 bases between the germline ends. CDR3 DNA sequence: TGTGCCAGCAGCTCTCGGGCGGGGCTGAACACCGGGGAGCTGTTTTTT. Translated: CASSSRAGLNTGELFF.

This clonotype was observed a handful of times. V is TRBV6-1 and J is TRBJ2-4, with 7 bases identical to TRBD2. The germline V gene encodes CDR1 MNHNS and CDR2 SASEGT. V shed 5 bases, J shed 0 bases, and the junction held 10 bases outside the gene matches. The CDR3 has 17 residues. In DNA form, the CDR3 reads TGTGCCAGCAGTCGAGCCTCTAGCGGCGGAGCCAAAAACATTCAGTACTTC. This translates into CASSRASSGGAKNIQYF.

This clonotype was found many times. The chain recombines TRBV28 with TRBJ1-5; D might be TRBD1 (6 bases). CDR3 size: 15 residues. V lost 6 bases and J 6 bases, leaving 18 bases between the germline ends. CDR1 and CDR2 from the germline V gene are MDHEN and SYDVKM. The CDR3 loop reads CASREQGDRSQPQHF. The CDR3 nucleotides read TGTGCCAGCAGGGAACAGGGAGATAGGAGTCAGCCCCAGCATTTT.

This clonotype was detected ten times or more. This rearrangement joins TRBV2 to TRBJ2-2, with TRBD1 matching 7 bases. The CDR3 runs 15 residues. The trim removed 5 bases at V and 3 bases at J, leaving 6 bases unmatched. Germline V gene lookup returns CDR1 SNHLY and CDR2 FYNNEI. CDR3 in amino acids: CASSRDRQYTGELFF. DNA for the CDR3: TGTGCCAGCAGTAGGGACAGACAATACACCGGGGAGCTGTTTTTT.

Many counts were recorded for this clonotype. The rearrangement joins TRBV15 to TRBJ2-7; 8 positions agree with TRBD1. CDR3 length: 14 residues. With 3 bases clipped from V and 5 bases from J, the junction kept 6 bases outside the gene matches. Germline CDR1 reads LNHNV; CDR2 reads YYDKDF (reference sequence). CDR3 region: CATSSPDRADEQYF. In DNA form, the CDR3 reads TGTGCCACCAGCAGCCCGGACAGGGCGGACGAGCAGTACTTC.

This clonotype was counted many times. The chain links TRBV6-1 to TRBJ2-2, with TRBD2 matching 9 bases. The CDR3 has 12 amino acids. The germline gives CDR1 MNHNS, CDR2 SASEGT. V shed 8 bases and J 6 bases; nucleotides not matched to a gene: 1. The DNA for the CDR3 is TGTGCCAGCGGACTAGCGCCCGGGGAGCTGTTTTTT. Its translation: CASGLAPGELFF.

This clonotype was picked up one time. The genes are TRBV6-1 and TRBJ1-2, with 9 bases that match TRBD1. V lost 5 bases and J lost 7; bases outside the gene matches: 8. Per the germline V gene, CDR1 is MNHNS and CDR2 is SASEGT. This CDR3 is built from 14 residues. CDR3 bases: TGTGCCAGCAGTCTTCCGGGACAGGGTTCTGGCTACACCTTC. Amino acids: CASSLPGQGSGYTF.

The rearrangement links TRBV28 to TRBJ1-5; possibly TRBD1 for D (5 bases). V was cut by 2 bases and J by 7 bases, with 6 bases left in between. CDR1 is MDHEN and CDR2 is SYDVKM in the germline V gene. This CDR3 is 12 amino acids long. CDR3 coding DNA: TGTGCCAGCAGTTTACGGGGCCAGCCCCAGCATTTT. Amino acid sequence: CASSLRGQPQHF.

In its sample, this clonotype was seen a few times. V and J are TRBV10-3 and TRBJ2-7; D tentatively fits TRBD1 or TRBD2 (7 bases each). CDR3 length: 14 residues. Germline CDR1 ENHRY, CDR2 SYGVKD. The CDR3 protein is CADGRGRNFSEQYF. The CDR3 DNA follows: TGTGCGGATGGGAGGGGGCGTAATTTTTCCGAGCAGTACTTC.

This clonotype has a count of ten or more. This chain links TRBV7-2 with TRBJ2-7, with D uncertain. CDR3 length: 14 amino acids. The germline V and J ends were trimmed by 1 base and 1 base, with 8 bases remaining between them. Germline loops: CDR1 SGHTA, CDR2 FQGNSA. The CDR3: CASSLEGESYEQYF. For the CDR3, the DNA is TGTGCCAGCAGCTTAGAAGGCGAGTCCTACGAGCAGTACTTC.

This clonotype was observed many times. The chain recombines TRBV7-2 with TRBJ2-5, with 7 bases identical to TRBD2. There are 14 residues in the CDR3. V lost 1 base to trimming and J lost 4 bases; unmatched junction nucleotides: 3. Germline-derived CDR1 and CDR2 are SGHTA and FQGNSA. The CDR3 is CASSLGGRVETQYF. Here the CDR3 DNA reads TGTGCCAGCAGCTTAGGGGGGAGGGTAGAGACCCAGTACTTC.

V gene TRBV6-5 combines with J gene TRBJ1-1, with D perhaps TRBD1 (5 bases). V was shortened by 0 bases and J by 10 bases, with 15 bases between the two germline ends. Germline CDR1 and CDR2: MNHEY and SVGAGI. The length of the CDR3 is 14 residues. This CDR3 is CASSYSTGDLRAFF. Written as DNA, the CDR3 is TGTGCCAGCAGTTACTCAACAGGAGATCTGAGAGCTTTCTTT.

This clonotype was observed a few times. The CDR3 region is CASTSGRAQFTGELFF. The CDR3 bases are TGTGCCAGCACCAGCGGGAGGGCACAATTCACCGGGGAGCTGTTTTTT. The chain carries TRBV6-1 and TRBJ2-2; the match to TRBD2 covers 10 bases. V shed 7 bases, J shed 4 bases, and the junction held 9 bases outside the gene matches. Germline V gene sequence: CDR1 MNHNS, CDR2 SASEGT. The CDR3 extends over 16 amino acids.

This clonotype came up many times. The chain couples TRBV11-2 to TRBJ1-3; D gene unclear. The CDR3 contains 15 residues. Trimming cost V 3 bases and J 1 base, with 10 bases left between them. Germline assignment: CDR1 SGHAT and CDR2 FQNNGV. CDR3 residues: CASSFGLTSGNTIYF. The CDR3 nucleotides are TGTGCCAGCAGCTTTGGACTTACATCTGGAAACACCATATATTTT.

This sequence joins TRBV7-9 and TRBJ2-7, with 8 bases identical to TRBD2. This CDR3 spans 14 amino acids. The V segment lost 4 bases and the J segment 3 bases; nucleotides outside the gene matches: 5. Germline CDR1 SEHNR, CDR2 FQNEAQ (reference sequence). CDR3: CASSSGGANYEQYF. The CDR3 region has the DNA TGTGCCAGCAGCTCCGGGGGGGCCAACTACGAGCAGTACTTC.

This clonotype was picked up many times. V usage is TRBV30 and J usage is TRBJ2-7; D may match TRBD1 or TRBD2 (5 bases each). The CDR3 is 13 residues long. Trimming shortened V by 4 bases and J by 2 bases, and 12 bases separated the two germline ends. The germline V gene has CDR1 GTSNPN and CDR2 SVGIG (reference sequence). The CDR3 DNA reads as TGTGCCTGGACCAACGGGGCTACCTACGAGCAGTACTTC. Amino acid sequence: CAWTNGATYEQYF.

This clonotype was counted once. The chain has TRBV19 and TRBJ2-5; tentative D call: TRBD2 (5 bases). This CDR3 is 14 amino acids long. Germline V gene data show CDR1 as LNHDA and CDR2 as SQIVND (reference sequence). V lost 3 bases and J lost 5, with 13 bases in between. The CDR3 loop reads CASSMGSVAETQYF. The CDR3 region has the DNA TGTGCCAGTAGTATGGGGAGCGTCGCGGAGACCCAGTACTTC.